Listed here is a single T cell receptor (beta chain). The data are from a study of CXCR3-negative and CXCR3-positive naive CD8 T cells. It was by 5' RACE with UMI labels that the TRB cDNA libraries were prepared. TCRdb re-called the 5' RACE reads and gives one entry per CDR3 protein, without DNA. The specimen's table records 100,000 to 150,000 distinct CDR3 sequences. This receptor was identified in a human donor in good health. Some clones in this sample may be carry-over from other donors' samples. Sequences were obtained from naive CXCR3- CD8+ T cells from blood. Subset in this sample: CD45RO-CCR7+CD27+CD95- naive CD8+ T cells lacking CXCR3 (TNR3-).

The chain's CDR3 is CASSRTTGTGRTDTQYF. This sequence joins TRBV6-5 and TRBJ2-3; TCRdb calls TRBD1, which cannot be checked without DNA. There are 17 residues in the CDR3. CDR1 MNHEY and CDR2 SVGAGI come from the germline V gene.